This entry features one T cell receptor beta chain sequence. Specified time point: pretreatment peripheral blood. This CDR3 is 15 amino acids long. Germline CDR1 reads MDHEN; CDR2 reads SYDVKM. The trim removed 6 bases at V and 2 bases at J, leaving 5 bases unmatched. The source of the sample is a study of PD-L1 blockade in urothelial cancer. Repertoires were generated with immunoSEQ multiplex PCR, while TCRdb's copy carries only in-frame clones and drops some. Here the sample spans 35,000 to 45,000 clones, more than 70% being singletons. The genes are TRBV28 and TRBJ2-2; 8 nucleotides align to TRBD2. The receptor comes from a donor at least 40 years old with urothelial cancer. The sequencing used PBMCs, collected around atezolizumab (anti-PD-L1) treatment. CDR3 bases: TGTGCCAGCAGCTATAGCGGGAACAACACCGGGGAGCTGTTTTTT. It is translated as CASSYSGNNTGELFF. Using reference TRBV28 and TRBJ2-2 for the parts outside the CDR3, the full variable domain is DVKVTQSSRYLVKRTGEKVFLECVQDMDHENMFWYRQDPGLGLRLIYFSYDVKMKEKGDIPEGYSVSREKKERFSLILESASTNQTSMYLCASSYSGNNTGELFFGEGSRLTVL.